These 14 T cell receptor beta chains originate from one sample sequenced in a study of CD8 T cells in Susac syndrome. Random hexamers were used to reverse transcribe an amount of about 0.45 to 1 ug RNA. TCRdb redid the calling of the immunoSEQ multiplex PCR reads with MiXCR, one entry per CDR3 protein. The sample lists 100,000 to 110,000 distinct CDR3 sequences, 95% seen once, with more than 0.3% in the top ten. Sequenced: CD8+ T cells from PBMCs. The source is a human donor with Susac syndrome.

The chain uses TRBV13 and TRBJ2-5; a weak D match, TRBD1 (5 bases). V lost 5 bases to trimming and J lost 5 bases, with 9 bases between them. The CDR3 is 12 residues long. Germline lookup yields CDR1 PRHDT and CDR2 FYEKMQ (reference sequence). CDR3 in amino acids: CASSTGSETQYF. CDR3 coding DNA: TGTGCCAGCAGCACAGGCTCGGAGACCCAGTACTTC.

The chain couples TRBV25-1 to TRBJ2-4, with D possibly called TRBD1 or TRBD2 (5 bases each). V lost 4 bases, J lost 6 bases, and 16 bases lay in between. CDR1 is MGHDK, CDR2 SYGVNS, per germline. CDR3 length: 15 amino acids. CDR3 sequence reads: CASSGWGRAGNIQYF. The CDR3 DNA reads TGTGCCAGCAGTGGATGGGGCAGGGCGGGAAACATTCAGTACTTC.

V is TRBV20-1 and J is TRBJ1-1, with D unresolved. The CDR3 runs 11 residues. CDR1 is DFQATT and CDR2 is SNEGSKA in the germline V gene (reference sequence). The CDR3 sequence is CSGPRNTEAFF. CDR3 in DNA: TGCAGCGGCCCTCGGAACACTGAAGCTTTCTTT.

The chain couples TRBV19 to TRBJ1-1, with D possibly being TRBD1 (5 bases). CDR3 length: 13 residues. Germline V CDR1 and CDR2: LNHDA, SQIVND (reference sequence). V was cut by 8 bases and J by 4 bases, with 14 bases left in between. CDR3 DNA: TGTGCCAGTGGTCCAGGGTGGGGCACTGAAGCTTTCTTT. Amino acid sequence: CASGPGWGTEAFF. Complete variable domain (other parts from reference TRBV19 and TRBJ1-1): DGGITQSPKYLFRKEGQNVTLSCEQNLNHDAMYWYRQDPGQGLRLIYYSQIVNDFQKGDIAEGYSVSREKKESFPLTVTSAQKNPTAFYLCASGPGWGTEAFFGQGTRLTVV.

The chain carries TRBV27 and TRBJ1-2; tentative D call: TRBD1 (6 bases). Germline CDR1 and CDR2: MNHEY and SMNVEV (reference sequence). V lost 5 bases and J lost 4, with 11 bases in between. This CDR3 spans 13 amino acids. CDR3 protein: CASSTRQAYGYTF. In DNA form, the CDR3 reads TGTGCCAGCAGTACTCGACAGGCCTATGGCTACACCTTC.

The chain carries TRBV18 and TRBJ2-1; TRBD2 aligns across 10 bases. The CDR3 spans 17 residues. CDR1 is KGHSH, CDR2 LQKENI, per germline. With 6 bases clipped from V and 3 bases from J, the junction kept 11 bases outside the gene matches. CDR3 protein: CASSTRAGGGYYNEQFF. CDR3 DNA: TGTGCCAGCTCGACGAGAGCGGGAGGGGGCTACTACAATGAGCAGTTCTTC.

This chain joins TRBV28 and TRBJ2-7; possibly TRBD2 for D (6 bases). The germline V gene has CDR1 MDHEN and CDR2 SYDVKM. The V end lost 6 bases, the J end lost 3 bases, and 15 bases lay between the germline ends. There are 14 residues in the CDR3. CDR3 bases: TGTGCCAGCAGACCGGGACTTATACACTACGAGCAGTACTTC. Translation: CASRPGLIHYEQYF.

The chain employs TRBV29-1 and TRBJ2-5, with 12 bases identical to TRBD2. This CDR3 is built from 16 residues. The ends lost 4 bases at V and 2 bases at J; junction bases unmatched: 8. CDR1 is SQVTM and CDR2 is ANQGSEA in the germline V gene. In DNA form, the CDR3 reads TGCAGCGTTGCACACTCACTAGCGGGAGGTCAAGAGACCCAGTACTTC. This codes for CSVAHSLAGGQETQYF.

This chain uses TRBV15 with TRBJ2-3; a possible D gene is TRBD1 (6 bases). Trimming shortened V by 0 bases and J by 1 base, and 8 bases separated the two germline ends. Germline V CDR1 and CDR2: LNHNV, YYDKDF (reference sequence). This CDR3 comprises 15 residues. The CDR3 loop reads CATSREGAGTDTQYF. For the CDR3, the DNA is TGTGCCACCAGCAGAGAGGGGGCGGGCACAGATACGCAGTATTTT. The full variable domain, its missing parts supplied by reference TRBV15 and TRBJ2-3, is DAMVIQNPRYQVTQFGKPVTLSCSQTLNHNVMYWYQQKSSQAPKLLFHYYDKDFNNEADTPDNFQSRRPNTSFCFLDIRSPGLGDTAMYLCATSREGAGTDTQYFGPGTRLTVL.

The chain combines TRBV5-6 with TRBJ2-2; TRBD2 is a possible D gene (5 bases). CDR3 size: 13 residues. Germline loops: CDR1 SGHDT, CDR2 YYEEEE. The V and J ends lost 4 bases and 7 bases respectively, with 11 bases between them. In nucleotides, the CDR3 is TGTGCCAGCAGCCCAACTAGGATCGGGGAGCTGTTTTTT. Translation gives CASSPTRIGELFF.

CDR3 in amino acids: CASSPDRVETQYF. The CDR3 bases are TGCGCCAGCAGCCCCGACAGGGTTGAGACCCAGTACTTC. The chain couples TRBV4-1 to TRBJ2-5; 7 bases align to TRBD1. Trimming removed 4 bases from V and 5 bases from J; junction bases left unmatched: 4. Germline V gene data show CDR1 as MGHRA and CDR2 as YSYEKL. This CDR3 comprises 13 residues.

The chain is built from TRBV9 and TRBJ1-4; D is perhaps TRBD1 (5 bases). The CDR3 totals 15 residues. The V end was cut by 4 bases, the J end by 6 bases, with 16 bases between. Germline values: CDR1 SGDLS, CDR2 YYNGEE. The CDR3 DNA sequence: TGTGCCAGCAGCCTCGGAGGGCAGGGATATGAAAAACTGTTTTTT. Protein: CASSLGGQGYEKLFF.

The chain is built from TRBV11-2 and TRBJ2-1; weak D call: TRBD2 (5 bases). The V and J ends lost 5 bases and 6 bases respectively, with 17 bases between them. The CDR3 covers 15 residues. CDR1 and CDR2 (germline): SGHAT, FQNNGV. The CDR3 loop reads CASSLIEGRANEQFF. The CDR3 bases are TGTGCCAGCAGCCTAATAGAAGGGCGGGCCAATGAGCAGTTCTTC. Complete variable domain (other parts from reference TRBV11-2 and TRBJ2-1): EAGVAQSPRYKIIEKRQSVAFWCNPISGHATLYWYQQILGQGPKLLIQFQNNGVVDDSQLPKDRFSAERLKGVDSTLKIQPAKLEDSAVYLCASSLIEGRANEQFFGPGTRLTVL.

This clonotype appeared a few times. The rearrangement joins TRBV27 to TRBJ2-7; 10 bases are shared with TRBD2. V shed 3 bases and J 3 bases; nucleotides not matched to a gene: 5. Germline V gene sequence: CDR1 MNHEY, CDR2 SMNVEV (reference sequence). The CDR3 runs to 15 residues. CDR3 bases: TGTGCCAGCAGTTTGGGTCTAGCGGGGGTCTACGAGCAGTACTTC. This translates into CASSLGLAGVYEQYF.